Each of the 20 T cell receptor beta chains below was sequenced from the same sample in a study of CD8+ T cells in alopecia areata. Reverse transcribed after extraction, RNA yielded cDNA as the sequencing template. Some clones are missing from TCRdb's copy, which holds only in-frame ones; the method was immunoSEQ multiplex PCR. Of around 160,000 clones in the sample, around 86% were seen once. The specimen comprised CD8+ T cells sorted from blood, sampled at week 0. These receptors all come from a human donor with alopecia areata.

V gene TRBV19 combines with J gene TRBJ2-5; D perhaps matches TRBD2 (5 bases). V was pared by 6 bases and J by 8 bases, with 13 bases between. This CDR3 has 12 amino acids. In germline, CDR1 is LNHDA, CDR2 SQIVND (reference sequence). The CDR3 DNA is TGTGCCAGTAGCGGGGATGAGCTCACCCAGTACTTC. Its protein is CASSGDELTQYF. The variable domain in full, completed from reference TRBV19 and TRBJ2-5, reads DGGITQSPKYLFRKEGQNVTLSCEQNLNHDAMYWYRQDPGQGLRLIYYSQIVNDFQKGDIAEGYSVSREKKESFPLTVTSAQKNPTAFYLCASSGDELTQYFGPGTRLLVL.

The rearrangement uses TRBV19 and TRBJ1-5; D not certain. V was trimmed by 1 base and J by 3 bases, leaving 10 bases between them. The germline gives CDR1 LNHDA, CDR2 SQIVND (reference sequence). This CDR3 has 15 amino acids. This chain's CDR3 is CASSIGAYVNQPQHF. CDR3 coding DNA: TGTGCCAGTAGTATAGGGGCGTACGTCAATCAGCCCCAGCATTTT.

The chain joins TRBV4-1 to TRBJ2-1; D is unclear. Germline lookup yields CDR1 MGHRA and CDR2 YSYEKL. This CDR3 has 14 residues. The V gene lost 0 bases and the J gene lost 9 bases, with 12 bases spanning the gap. The CDR3 bases are TGCGCCAGCAGCCAAGATCCAGGCCCTAGTGAGCAGTTCTTC. Its protein is CASSQDPGPSEQFF.

The chain uses TRBV7-9 and TRBJ2-7; 8 bases line up with TRBD1. CDR3 length: 14 residues. CDR1 is SEHNR, CDR2 FQNEAQ, per germline (reference sequence). V lost 5 bases, J lost 4 bases, and 7 bases stayed unmatched. CDR3 in amino acids: CASSPRTGTYEQYF. The CDR3 DNA reads TGTGCCAGCAGCCCTCGGACAGGGACTTACGAGCAGTACTTC.

The rearrangement uses TRBV28 and TRBJ2-7; D is unresolved. Trimming removed 5 bases at V and 9 bases at J, with 14 bases between. Germline-derived CDR1 and CDR2 are MDHEN and SYDVKM. This CDR3 region has 12 residues. CDR3 DNA: TGTGCCAGCAGTCCCGGCAGCATTGGGCAGTACTTC. It codes for CASSPGSIGQYF.

The chain couples TRBV11-2 to TRBJ2-7, with TRBD2 matching over 13 bases. CDR1 SGHAT and CDR2 FQNNGV come from the germline V gene. The CDR3 runs to 18 residues. With 2 bases clipped from V and 5 bases from J, the junction kept 12 bases outside the gene matches. The CDR3 region is CASSLKVELAGGPDEQYF. DNA for the CDR3: TGTGCCAGCAGCTTAAAAGTTGAACTAGCGGGAGGGCCGGACGAGCAGTACTTC.

This clone was detected only once. The chain joins TRBV6-5 to TRBJ2-7; D assignment may be TRBD1 or TRBD2 (5 bases each). CDR1 and CDR2 (germline): MNHEY, SVGAGI. The CDR3 has 16 amino acids. Trimming shortened V by 3 bases and J by 1 base, and 16 bases separated the two germline ends. CDR3 nucleotides: TGTGCCAGCAGTTATAATAGACCGGGACGTTCCTACGAGCAGTACTTC. Protein product: CASSYNRPGRSYEQYF.

This chain links TRBV19 with TRBJ2-1, with a tentative D call TRBD2 (6 bases). CDR1 LNHDA and CDR2 SQIVND come from the germline V gene (reference sequence). V lost 4 bases and J 8 bases, leaving 9 bases between the germline ends. CDR3 size: 12 residues. The CDR3 nucleotides read TGTGCCAGTAGTACAGGGACTCATGAGCAGTTCTTC. This gives the protein CASSTGTHEQFF. The full variable domain, with the rest looked up from reference TRBV19 and TRBJ2-1, is DGGITQSPKYLFRKEGQNVTLSCEQNLNHDAMYWYRQDPGQGLRLIYYSQIVNDFQKGDIAEGYSVSREKKESFPLTVTSAQKNPTAFYLCASSTGTHEQFFGPGTRLTVL.

The chain carries TRBV30 and TRBJ2-1, with D maybe TRBD1 (6 bases). The CDR3 sequence is 15 residues long. V shed 5 bases and J shed 6 bases, with 20 bases lying between them. The V gene's germline CDR1 is GTSNPN and CDR2 SVGIG (reference sequence). The CDR3 sequence is CAWARYLQGPNEQFF. Written as DNA, the CDR3 is TGTGCCTGGGCCCGCTATCTACAGGGACCCAATGAGCAGTTCTTC.

The CDR3 here is CASSPRGYEQYF. The CDR3 nucleotides are TGTGCCAGCAGCCCCCGGGGATACGAGCAGTACTTC. This rearrangement joins TRBV9 to TRBJ2-7; a weak D match, TRBD2 (5 bases). This CDR3 has 12 residues. Germline CDR1 and CDR2: SGDLS and YYNGEE. Trimming removed 4 bases from V and 4 bases from J, with 9 bases in between.

The rearrangement joins TRBV7-9 to TRBJ2-3; D unresolved. The CDR3 length is 13 residues. Trimming removed 3 bases from V and 6 bases from J, with 10 bases in between. Germline lookup yields CDR1 SEHNR and CDR2 FQNEAQ (reference sequence). The CDR3 here is CASSFSTVDTQYF. Here the CDR3 DNA reads TGTGCCAGCAGCTTTAGCACGGTCGATACGCAGTATTTT. Based on the CDR3 plus reference TRBV7-9 and TRBJ2-3, the full variable domain is DTGVSQNPRHKITKRGQNVTFRCDPISEHNRLYWYRQTLGQGPEFLTYFQNEAQLEKSRLLSDRFSAERPKGSFSTLEIQRTEQGDSAMYLCASSFSTVDTQYFGPGTRLTVL.

The J gene is TRBJ2-5, the V gene TRBV7-9; the D gene could be TRBD1 or TRBD2 (5 bases each). The CDR3 contains 17 residues. Trimming shortened V by 5 bases and J by 2 bases, and 21 bases separated the two germline ends. CDR1 is SEHNR, CDR2 FQNEAQ, per germline (reference sequence). CDR3 amino acids: CASSHLHRSGTQETQYF. The CDR3 nucleotides read TGTGCCAGCAGCCACCTACACAGGTCTGGGACGCAAGAGACCCAGTACTTC.

The rearrangement links TRBV15 to TRBJ2-3; possible D gene TRBD2, 6 bases. CDR1 LNHNV and CDR2 YYDKDF come from the germline V gene (reference sequence). V lost 1 base, J lost 4 bases, and 18 bases lay in between. This CDR3 has 17 residues. The CDR3 DNA is TGTGCCACCAGCAGAGCCGCCGTCGAGCGGGCAGCAGATACGCAGTATTTT. Amino acid sequence: CATSRAAVERAADTQYF. Full variable domain (remainder filled in from reference TRBV15 and TRBJ2-3): DAMVIQNPRYQVTQFGKPVTLSCSQTLNHNVMYWYQQKSSQAPKLLFHYYDKDFNNEADTPDNFQSRRPNTSFCFLDIRSPGLGDTAMYLCATSRAAVERAADTQYFGPGTRLTVL.

The chain is built from TRBV6-5 and TRBJ2-1, with D maybe TRBD2 (5 bases). The length of the CDR3 is 14 residues. V lost 7 bases, J lost 5 bases, and 15 bases lay in between. Germline V lookup: CDR1 MNHEY, CDR2 SVGAGI. CDR3 DNA sequence: TGTGCCAGCACTATCGGACTGCCCCACAATGAGCAGTTCTTC. It specifies CASTIGLPHNEQFF.

This clone was recorded once. The chain couples TRBV7-8 to TRBJ2-3; D is possibly TRBD2 (6 bases). CDR3 length: 15 residues. V was shortened by 1 base and J by 2 bases, with 10 bases between the two germline ends. Germline CDR1 and CDR2: SGHVS and FQNEAQ. The CDR3: CASSLGGRITDTQYF. CDR3 DNA sequence: TGTGCCAGCAGCTTAGGTGGGAGGATCACAGATACGCAGTATTTT.

V and J are TRBV9 and TRBJ1-6; maybe TRBD1 (6 bases). The V gene's germline CDR1 is SGDLS and CDR2 YYNGEE. With 3 bases removed from V and 14 bases from J, the gap between germline ends came to 21 bases. This CDR3 contains 15 residues. CDR3 amino acids: CASSEGDPQGRALHF. The CDR3 DNA reads TGTGCCAGCAGCGAGGGGGACCCGCAGGGAAGAGCCCTCCACTTT.

V and J are TRBV4-1 and TRBJ2-1; TRBD2 matches 8 bases. J lost 4 bases, V lost 3 bases, and 14 bases had no gene match. The CDR3 is 18 residues long. Germline CDR1 and CDR2: MGHRA and YSYEKL. The CDR3 sequence is CASSQSLIGGGNYNEQFF. CDR3 in DNA: TGCGCCAGCAGCCAGAGTCTGATCGGCGGGGGGAATTACAATGAGCAGTTCTTC.

The chain recombines TRBV29-1 with TRBJ2-1; D remains ambiguous. Deletions cut 4 bases from V and 3 bases from J, with 13 bases between. Germline lookup yields CDR1 SQVTM and CDR2 ANQGSEA. The CDR3 is 14 residues long. The CDR3 protein is CSVVGALNYNEQFF. The DNA for the CDR3 is TGCAGCGTTGTTGGCGCCCTGAACTACAATGAGCAGTTCTTC.

This clone was picked up one time. This chain connects TRBV13 to TRBJ2-7, with TRBD1 identical over 11 bases. This CDR3 has 15 amino acids. Germline CDR1 is PRHDT and CDR2 is FYEKMQ (reference sequence). The J segment lost 4 bases and the V segment lost 5 bases, leaving 7 bases of the junction unmatched. The CDR3 reads CASSRTGTGGYEQYF. CDR3 coding DNA: TGTGCCAGCAGCCGCACCGGGACAGGGGGTTACGAGCAGTACTTC.

The V and J genes are TRBV6-5 and TRBJ2-3; D remains unclear. The CDR3 totals 14 residues. Germline loops: CDR1 MNHEY, CDR2 SVGAGI. V was pared by 2 bases and J by 1 base, with 7 bases between. The DNA of the CDR3 is TGTGCCAGCAGTTACGGGCAGGGCACAGATACGCAGTATTTT. This codes for CASSYGQGTDTQYF.